This T cell receptor beta chain was sequenced for a study of beta chain features in type 1 diabetes. Germline V lookup: CDR1 SGHAT, CDR2 FQNNGV. The V and J ends lost 5 bases and 1 base respectively, with 11 bases between them. CDR3 length equals 14 residues. Overall study findings and caveats: Type 1 diabetes patients showed a moderate but significant shortening of TCRB CDR3s in all four CD4+ subsets.

The investigators reverse transcribed all of the isolated RNA, so they sequenced expressed TCRB transcripts. The method was immunoSEQ multiplex PCR; TCRdb's version includes in-frame clones alone and lacks a portion of them. The table lists over 300,000 clones, approximately 9.9% of them singletons. This clone came up a few times. Its antigen is unidentified. This receptor was obtained from a man between 25 and 39 years old with type 1 diabetes. This chain joins TRBV11-2 and TRBJ1-1; D is unresolved. Source material: central memory CD4+ T cells from blood. CDR3 coding DNA: TGTGCCAGCAGCCCCGACGTGAGGAACACTGAAGCTTTCTTT. This gives the protein CASSPDVRNTEAFF.